This T cell receptor (beta chain) was identified during a study of control samples from healthy donors and cancer patients. This table comes from immunoSEQ multiplex PCR, and its TCRdb copy is limited to in-frame clones, with some not included. The sample has around 120,000 clones, about 93% seen once. The CDR3 totals 13 residues. The ends were cut back, 6 bases at V and 4 bases at J, with 12 bases in the middle. Germline V gene lookup returns CDR1 MNHEY and CDR2 SVGAGI. The chain carries TRBV6-5 and TRBJ1-2, with D maybe TRBD1 (5 bases). Sequences were obtained from blood. The sequence was obtained from a man between 25 and 39 years old in good health. CDR3 region: CASSRGAAYGYTF. As DNA, the CDR3 is TGTGCCAGCAGCCGAGGGGCGGCCTATGGCTACACCTTC.